This TCR beta chain was sequenced in a study of technical replicates of blood from a handful of donors. The CDR3 contains 17 residues. V was shortened by 0 bases and J by 0 bases, with 13 bases between the two germline ends. CDR1 and CDR2 from the germline V gene are SGHDN and FVKESK. This clone is a singleton in its sample. This table comes from immunoSEQ multiplex PCR, and its TCRdb copy is limited to in-frame clones, with some not included. The sample includes tens of thousands of clones, approximately 94% of them seen just once. What was sequenced was T cells isolated from PBMCs. This TCR derives from a human donor in good health. V and J are TRBV14 and TRBJ2-3, with D tentatively TRBD1 (6 bases). CDR3 sequence (DNA): TGTGCCAGCAGCCAAGAAGGACAGACTACTAGCACAGATACGCAGTATTTT. This codes for CASSQEGQTTSTDTQYF.